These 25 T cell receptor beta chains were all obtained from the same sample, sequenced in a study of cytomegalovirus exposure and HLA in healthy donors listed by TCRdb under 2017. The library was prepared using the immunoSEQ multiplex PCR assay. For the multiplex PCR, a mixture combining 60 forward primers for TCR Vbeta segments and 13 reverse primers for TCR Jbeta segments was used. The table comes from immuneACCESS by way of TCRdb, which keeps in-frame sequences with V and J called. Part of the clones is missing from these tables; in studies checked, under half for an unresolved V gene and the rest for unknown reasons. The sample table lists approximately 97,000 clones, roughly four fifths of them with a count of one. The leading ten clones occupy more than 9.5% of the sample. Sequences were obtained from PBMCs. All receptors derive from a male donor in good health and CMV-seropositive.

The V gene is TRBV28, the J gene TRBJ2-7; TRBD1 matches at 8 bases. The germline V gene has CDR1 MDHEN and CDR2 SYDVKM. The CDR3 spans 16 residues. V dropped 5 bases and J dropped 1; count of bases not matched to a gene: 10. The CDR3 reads CASSATPGTGSYEQYF. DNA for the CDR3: TGTGCCAGCAGTGCAACCCCCGGGACAGGATCCTACGAGCAGTACTTC.

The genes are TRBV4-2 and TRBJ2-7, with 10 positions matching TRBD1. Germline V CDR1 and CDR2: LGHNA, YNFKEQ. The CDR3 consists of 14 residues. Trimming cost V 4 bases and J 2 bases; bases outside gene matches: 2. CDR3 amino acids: CASSRGTGAYEQYF. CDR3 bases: TGTGCCAGCAGCCGCGGGACAGGGGCCTACGAGCAGTACTTC.

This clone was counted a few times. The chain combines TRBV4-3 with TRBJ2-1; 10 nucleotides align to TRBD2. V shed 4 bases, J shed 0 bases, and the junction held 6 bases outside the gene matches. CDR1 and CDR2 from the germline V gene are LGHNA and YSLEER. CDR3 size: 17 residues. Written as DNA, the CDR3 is TGCGCCAGCAGCCGAGACGCTAGCGGGAGCTCCTACAATGAGCAGTTCTTC. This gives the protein CASSRDASGSSYNEQFF.

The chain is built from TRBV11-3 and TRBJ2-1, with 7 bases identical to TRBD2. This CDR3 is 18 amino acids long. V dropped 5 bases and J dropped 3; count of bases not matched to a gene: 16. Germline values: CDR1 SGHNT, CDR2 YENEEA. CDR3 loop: CASSPERASGNLYNEQFF. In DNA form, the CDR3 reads TGTGCCAGCAGCCCCGAGCGGGCTAGCGGTAACCTCTACAATGAGCAGTTCTTC.

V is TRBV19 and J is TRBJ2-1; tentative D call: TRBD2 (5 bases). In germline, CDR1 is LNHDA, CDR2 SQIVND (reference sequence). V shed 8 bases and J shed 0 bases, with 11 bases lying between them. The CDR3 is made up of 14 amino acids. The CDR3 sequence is CASVEGSSYNEQFF. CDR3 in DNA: TGTGCCAGTGTTGAGGGAAGCTCCTACAATGAGCAGTTCTTC.

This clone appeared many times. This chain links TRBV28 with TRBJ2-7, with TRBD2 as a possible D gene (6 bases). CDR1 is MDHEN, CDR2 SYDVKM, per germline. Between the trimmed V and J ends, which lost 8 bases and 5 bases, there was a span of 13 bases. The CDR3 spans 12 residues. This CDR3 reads CASGDWGNEQYF. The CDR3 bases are TGTGCCAGCGGGGACTGGGGGAACGAGCAGTACTTC.

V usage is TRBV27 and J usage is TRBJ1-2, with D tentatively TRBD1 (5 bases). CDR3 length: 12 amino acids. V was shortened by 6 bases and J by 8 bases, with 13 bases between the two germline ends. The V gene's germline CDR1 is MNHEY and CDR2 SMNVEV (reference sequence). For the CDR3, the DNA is TGTGCCAGCAGGCCCCAAGGGGCCGGCTACACCTTC. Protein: CASRPQGAGYTF.

CDR3 DNA: TGTGCCAGTCTACGAGGACTATACGTTGGGGGGGCAGCTTTCTTT. It yields the protein CASLRGLYVGGAAFF. This chain joins TRBV28 and TRBJ1-1, with D possibly TRBD1 on 6 matching bases. Looked up from germline, CDR1 is MDHEN and CDR2 is SYDVKM. CDR3 length: 15 residues. V dropped 9 bases and J dropped 10 bases, with 27 bases sitting between them.

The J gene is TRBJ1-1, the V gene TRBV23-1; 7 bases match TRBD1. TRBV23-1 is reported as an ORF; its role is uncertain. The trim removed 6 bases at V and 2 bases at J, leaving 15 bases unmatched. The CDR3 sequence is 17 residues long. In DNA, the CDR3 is TGCGCCAGCAGCCCCGGAGGAGGCAGGGGGATTAACACTGAAGCTTTCTTT. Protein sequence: CASSPGGGRGINTEAFF.

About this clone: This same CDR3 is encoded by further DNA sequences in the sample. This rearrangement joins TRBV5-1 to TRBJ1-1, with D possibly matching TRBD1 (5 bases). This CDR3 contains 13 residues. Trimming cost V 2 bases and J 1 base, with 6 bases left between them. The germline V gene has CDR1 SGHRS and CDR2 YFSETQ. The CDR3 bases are TGCGCCAGCAGCTTAGACAGGAACACTGAAGCTTTCTTT. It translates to CASSLDRNTEAFF.

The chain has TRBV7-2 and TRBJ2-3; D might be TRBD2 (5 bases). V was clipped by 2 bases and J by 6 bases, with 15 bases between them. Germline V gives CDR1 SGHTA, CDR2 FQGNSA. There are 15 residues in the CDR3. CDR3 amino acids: CASSLREGLRDTQYF. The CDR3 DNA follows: TGTGCCAGCAGCTTAAGAGAGGGCCTAAGGGATACGCAGTATTTT.

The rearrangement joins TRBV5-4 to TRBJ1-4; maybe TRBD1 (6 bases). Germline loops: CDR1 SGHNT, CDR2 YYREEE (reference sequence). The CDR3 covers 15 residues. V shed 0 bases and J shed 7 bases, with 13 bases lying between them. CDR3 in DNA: TGTGCCAGCAGCTTGGCGGGGGGCGCGATTGAAAAACTGTTTTTT. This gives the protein CASSLAGGAIEKLFF.

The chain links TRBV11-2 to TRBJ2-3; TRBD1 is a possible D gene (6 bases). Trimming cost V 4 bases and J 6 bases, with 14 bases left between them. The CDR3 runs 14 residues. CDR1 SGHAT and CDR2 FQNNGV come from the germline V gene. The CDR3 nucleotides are TGTGCCAGCAGCTGGATGGAAAGGGGGGATACGCAGTATTTT. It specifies CASSWMERGDTQYF.

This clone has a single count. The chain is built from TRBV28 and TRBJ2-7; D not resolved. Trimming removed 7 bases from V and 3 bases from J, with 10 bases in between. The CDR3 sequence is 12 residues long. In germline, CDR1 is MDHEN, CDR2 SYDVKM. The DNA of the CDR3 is TGTGCCAGCAACCCAGGAAACTACGAGCAGTACTTC. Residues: CASNPGNYEQYF.

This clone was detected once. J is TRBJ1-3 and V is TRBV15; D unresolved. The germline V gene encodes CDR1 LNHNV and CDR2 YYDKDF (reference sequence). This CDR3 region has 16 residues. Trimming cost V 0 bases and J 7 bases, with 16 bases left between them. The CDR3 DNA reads TGTGCCACCAGCAGAGATAGAGGCCCGGAAGGCAACACCATATATTTT. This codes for CATSRDRGPEGNTIYF.

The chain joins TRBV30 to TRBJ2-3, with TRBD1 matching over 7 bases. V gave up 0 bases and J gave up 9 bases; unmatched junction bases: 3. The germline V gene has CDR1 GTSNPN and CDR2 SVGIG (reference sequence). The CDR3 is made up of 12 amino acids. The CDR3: CAWSVYRGTQYF. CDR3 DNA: TGTGCCTGGAGTGTCTACAGGGGAACGCAGTATTTT.

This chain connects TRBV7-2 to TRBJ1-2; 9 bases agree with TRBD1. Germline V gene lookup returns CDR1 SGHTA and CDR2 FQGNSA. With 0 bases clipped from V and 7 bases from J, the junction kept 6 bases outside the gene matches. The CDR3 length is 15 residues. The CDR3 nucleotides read TGTGCCAGCAGCTTAGCGCACGGGACAGGGTTTGGCTACACCTTC. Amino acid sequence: CASSLAHGTGFGYTF.

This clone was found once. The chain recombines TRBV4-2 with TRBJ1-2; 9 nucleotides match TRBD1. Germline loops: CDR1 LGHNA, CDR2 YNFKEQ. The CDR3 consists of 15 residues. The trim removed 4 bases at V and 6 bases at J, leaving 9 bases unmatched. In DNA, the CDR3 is TGTGCCAGCAGCCGAGAACAGGGGGCGCGTCATGGCTACACCTTC. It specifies CASSREQGARHGYTF.

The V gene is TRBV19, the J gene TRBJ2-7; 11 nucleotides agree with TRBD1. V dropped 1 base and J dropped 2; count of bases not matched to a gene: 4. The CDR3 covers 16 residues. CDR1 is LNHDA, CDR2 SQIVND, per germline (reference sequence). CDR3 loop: CASSIVSGQGAYEQYF. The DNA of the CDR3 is TGTGCCAGTAGTATAGTTTCGGGACAGGGGGCCTACGAGCAGTACTTC. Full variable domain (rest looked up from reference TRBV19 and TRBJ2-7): DGGITQSPKYLFRKEGQNVTLSCEQNLNHDAMYWYRQDPGQGLRLIYYSQIVNDFQKGDIAEGYSVSREKKESFPLTVTSAQKNPTAFYLCASSIVSGQGAYEQYFGPGTRLTVT.

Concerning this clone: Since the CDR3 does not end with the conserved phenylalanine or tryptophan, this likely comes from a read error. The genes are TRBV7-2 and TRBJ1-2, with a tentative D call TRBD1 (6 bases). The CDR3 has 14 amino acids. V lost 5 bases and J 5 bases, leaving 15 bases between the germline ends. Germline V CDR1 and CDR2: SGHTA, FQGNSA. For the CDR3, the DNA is TGTGCCAGCAGCCCCCCGGGACAAGTTTATGGCTACACCCTC. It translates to CASSPPGQVYGYTL.

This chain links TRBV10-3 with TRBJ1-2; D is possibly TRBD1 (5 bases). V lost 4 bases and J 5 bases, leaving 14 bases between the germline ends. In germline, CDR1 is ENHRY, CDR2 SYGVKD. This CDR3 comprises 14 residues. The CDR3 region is CAISGQGSTYGYTF. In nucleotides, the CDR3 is TGTGCCATCAGTGGCCAGGGCAGTACATATGGCTACACCTTC.

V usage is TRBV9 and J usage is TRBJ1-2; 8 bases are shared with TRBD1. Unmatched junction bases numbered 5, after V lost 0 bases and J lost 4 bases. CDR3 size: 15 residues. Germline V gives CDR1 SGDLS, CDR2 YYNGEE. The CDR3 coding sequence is TGTGCCAGCAGCGTAGCGGCAGGGGGCGCCTATGGCTACACCTTC. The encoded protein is CASSVAAGGAYGYTF.

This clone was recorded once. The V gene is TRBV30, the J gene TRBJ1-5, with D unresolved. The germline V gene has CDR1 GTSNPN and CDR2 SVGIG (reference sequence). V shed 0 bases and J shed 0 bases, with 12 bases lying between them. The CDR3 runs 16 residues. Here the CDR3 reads CAWSVSFGRSNQPQHF. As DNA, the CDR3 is TGTGCCTGGAGTGTGTCGTTTGGCCGTAGCAATCAGCCCCAGCATTTT. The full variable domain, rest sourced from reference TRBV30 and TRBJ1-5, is SQTIHQWPATLVQPVGSPLSLECTVEGTSNPNLYWYRQAAGRGLQLLFYSVGIGQISSEVPQNLSASRPQDRQFILSSKKLLLSDSGFYLCAWSVSFGRSNQPQHFGDGTRLSIL.

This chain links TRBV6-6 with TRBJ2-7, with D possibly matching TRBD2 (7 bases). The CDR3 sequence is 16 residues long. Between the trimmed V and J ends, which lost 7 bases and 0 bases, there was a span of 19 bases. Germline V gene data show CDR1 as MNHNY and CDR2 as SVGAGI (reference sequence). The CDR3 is CASTARGGGSSYEQYF. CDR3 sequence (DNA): TGTGCCAGCACCGCCCGAGGGGGAGGGAGCTCCTACGAGCAGTACTTC.

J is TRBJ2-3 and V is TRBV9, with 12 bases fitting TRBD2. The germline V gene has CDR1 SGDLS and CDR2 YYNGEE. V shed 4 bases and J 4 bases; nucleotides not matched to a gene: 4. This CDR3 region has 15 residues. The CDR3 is CASSPRLAGADTQYF. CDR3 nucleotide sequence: TGTGCCAGCAGCCCAAGACTAGCGGGAGCAGATACGCAGTATTTT. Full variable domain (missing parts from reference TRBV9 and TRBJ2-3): DSGVTQTPKHLITATGQRVTLRCSPRSGDLSVYWYQQSLDQGLQFLIQYYNGEERAKGNILERFSAQQFPDLHSELNLSSLELGDSALYFCASSPRLAGADTQYFGPGTRLTVL.